This T cell receptor beta chain was recovered during a study of blood T cell repertoires in COVID-19. The CDR3 is 15 amino acids. Trimming at V came to 1 base and at J to 4 bases, leaving 7 bases not matched to a gene. Germline V gene sequence: CDR1 SGHVS, CDR2 FQNEAQ. Clones were sequenced by immunoSEQ multiplex PCR, and TCRdb holds only the in-frame ones, with some missing. The sample lists fewer than 450,000 clones; about 90% were seen once. The specimen was PBMCs or T cells enriched from blood (not recorded which). The TCR originated in a woman in her twenties or thirties who had recovered from COVID-19. The chain employs TRBV7-8 and TRBJ2-7; 7 bases fit TRBD1. The CDR3 here is CASSLVARQGYEQYF. CDR3 in DNA: TGTGCCAGCAGCTTAGTAGCGCGACAGGGATACGAGCAGTACTTC.